Below, 27 T cell receptor beta chains from the same sample are listed, as sequenced in a study of CD8 T cells in seronegative destructive rheumatoid arthritis. TCRdb's copy holds only in-frame clones and misses some; the assay was immunoSEQ multiplex PCR. This table holds fewer than 15,000 clones, roughly four fifths found once. Sequenced input: CD8+ T cells from blood. These receptors were taken from a woman aged 30 to 49 with seronegative destructive rheumatoid arthritis.

The V and J genes are TRBV2 and TRBJ1-2; TRBD1 matches 8 bases. From germline, CDR1 is SNHLY and CDR2 FYNNEI. The V gene end was trimmed by 6 bases and the J gene end by 8 bases; junction bases not matched to a gene: 5. This CDR3 is built from 12 residues. CDR3 amino acids: CASSNRGEGYTF. CDR3 sequence (DNA): TGTGCCAGCAGCAACAGGGGGGAGGGCTACACCTTC.

This rearrangement joins TRBV4-1 to TRBJ1-5; perhaps TRBD1 as D (6 bases). Germline V gene sequence: CDR1 MGHRA, CDR2 YSYEKL. The CDR3 totals 16 residues. V lost 4 bases to trimming and J lost 0 bases, with 13 bases between them. The CDR3, as DNA: TGCGCCAGCAGCCCCCAGGCAGGGGTTAGCAATCAGCCCCAGCATTTT. Translating it yields CASSPQAGVSNQPQHF.

A single count supports this clone. The chain joins TRBV7-8 to TRBJ2-5, with 11 bases matching TRBD2. The V and J ends lost 2 bases and 4 bases, in that order; junction bases with no gene match: 6. This CDR3 is built from 16 residues. Per the germline V gene, CDR1 is SGHVS and CDR2 is FQNEAQ. The CDR3 DNA follows: TGTGCCAGCAGCTTAATGGCTAGCGGGGGGACAGAGACCCAGTACTTC. It translates to CASSLMASGGTETQYF.

J is TRBJ1-1 and V is TRBV7-8; D call uncertain. V gave up 1 base and J gave up 6 bases, with 18 bases separating them. Germline V lookup: CDR1 SGHVS, CDR2 FQNEAQ. The CDR3 runs to 16 residues. CDR3 sequence (DNA): TGTGCCAGCAGCTTAGAGGTCCAGGCAGGCTGGGCTGAAGCTTTCTTT. Translated: CASSLEVQAGWAEAFF. Together with reference TRBV7-8 and TRBJ1-1, the CDR3 gives the full variable domain: GAGVSQSPRYKVAKRGQDVALRCDPISGHVSLFWYQQALGQGPEFLTYFQNEAQLDKSGLPSDRFFAERPEGSVSTLKIQRTQQEDSAVYLCASSLEVQAGWAEAFFGQGTRLTVV.

This clone was detected only once. The chain links TRBV27 to TRBJ1-1; TRBD1 is a possible D gene (6 bases). The V end lost 5 bases, the J end lost 0 bases, and 16 bases lay between the germline ends. The CDR3 is 16 amino acids. Germline CDR1 reads MNHEY; CDR2 reads SMNVEV (reference sequence). CDR3 coding DNA: TGTGCCAGCAGTCTAAACAGGGAGGGTCTGAACACTGAAGCTTTCTTT. Translation gives CASSLNREGLNTEAFF.

The chain combines TRBV7-9 with TRBJ2-2, with 8 bases matching TRBD1. The CDR3 runs to 17 residues. Unmatched junction bases numbered 8, after V lost 3 bases and J lost 2 bases. Germline-derived CDR1 and CDR2 are SEHNR and FQNEAQ (reference sequence). In nucleotides, the CDR3 is TGTGCCAGCAGCTTGTCCCCGGGACAGGAAAACACCGGGGAGCTGTTTTTT. This encodes CASSLSPGQENTGELFF.

The chain combines TRBV5-6 with TRBJ2-5; D might be TRBD2 (5 bases). Trimming shortened V by 5 bases and J by 0 bases, and 8 bases separated the two germline ends. Germline CDR1 and CDR2: SGHDT and YYEEEE. The CDR3 covers 13 residues. The chain's CDR3 is CASRSGYQETQYF. Written as DNA, the CDR3 is TGTGCCAGCAGATCGGGGTACCAAGAGACCCAGTACTTC.

The chain combines TRBV7-9 with TRBJ1-6, with D unresolved. Germline V gives CDR1 SEHNR, CDR2 FQNEAQ (reference sequence). V lost 1 base and J 8 bases, leaving 9 bases between the germline ends. This CDR3 comprises 14 residues. The CDR3 region is CASSLGGRDSPLHF. The CDR3 DNA follows: TGTGCCAGCAGCTTAGGAGGAAGAGATTCACCCCTCCACTTT.

The chain links TRBV18 to TRBJ1-1; 12 positions match TRBD1. CDR1 KGHSH and CDR2 LQKENI come from the germline V gene. The CDR3 spans 19 residues. V trimming: 4 bases; J trimming: 2 bases; junction bases outside the gene matches: 14. CDR3 coding DNA: TGTGCCAGCTCACTCCGCGGGACAGGGGGCAGATGGATAAACACTGAAGCTTTCTTT. This sequence encodes CASSLRGTGGRWINTEAFF.

This chain uses TRBV7-9 with TRBJ1-1; D possibly corresponds to TRBD1 (5 bases). V was pared by 6 bases and J by 4 bases, with 18 bases between. The CDR3 is 15 residues long. Germline CDR1 is SEHNR and CDR2 is FQNEAQ (reference sequence). CDR3 sequence reads: CASSHPWGESTEAFF. The CDR3, as DNA: TGTGCCAGCAGTCACCCCTGGGGGGAAAGCACTGAAGCTTTCTTT.

V is TRBV4-1 and J is TRBJ2-2; D is uncertain. This CDR3 region has 16 residues. Trimming left V 0 bases short and J 6 bases short, with 14 bases between. From germline, CDR1 is MGHRA and CDR2 YSYEKL. The CDR3 reads CASSQDTAVMAGELFF. DNA of the CDR3: TGCGCCAGCAGCCAAGATACTGCCGTGATGGCCGGGGAGCTGTTTTTT.

The genes are TRBV28 and TRBJ1-1; the D is unclear. Germline CDR1 and CDR2: MDHEN and SYDVKM. This CDR3 has 11 residues. V lost 3 bases to trimming and J lost 4 bases, with 3 bases between them. The CDR3 sequence is CASSFFTEAFF. CDR3 DNA: TGTGCCAGCAGTTTCTTCACTGAAGCTTTCTTT.

The chain combines TRBV15 with TRBJ1-1; maybe TRBD1 (6 bases). CDR1 and CDR2 (germline): LNHNV, YYDKDF (reference sequence). Trimming took off 0 bases at V and 1 base at J, with 12 bases between the two ends. This CDR3 contains 16 residues. The DNA of the CDR3 is TGTGCCACCAGCAGAGATTGGTCAGGGGAGAACACTGAAGCTTTCTTT. Residues: CATSRDWSGENTEAFF.

This clone was seen just once. This rearrangement joins TRBV7-6 to TRBJ2-5; the match to TRBD1 covers 7 bases. There are 14 residues in the CDR3. The V gene end was trimmed by 5 bases and the J gene end by 2 bases; junction bases not matched to a gene: 5. Germline CDR1 is SGHVS and CDR2 is FNYEAQ. CDR3 in DNA: TGTGCCAGCAGCAGACCGGGACAGCAAGAGACCCAGTACTTC. This gives the protein CASSRPGQQETQYF.

The chain recombines TRBV6-1 with TRBJ2-7; D is unresolved. V lost 5 bases to trimming and J lost 2 bases, with 10 bases between them. This CDR3 region has 13 residues. Germline CDR1 reads MNHNS; CDR2 reads SASEGT. CDR3 nucleotides: TGTGCCAGCAGTTTGCAGGTAACCTACGAGCAGTACTTC. Its translation: CASSLQVTYEQYF.

The rearrangement joins TRBV28 to TRBJ2-2; the D gene is possibly TRBD1 (5 bases). V was shortened by 1 base and J by 4 bases, with 10 bases between the two germline ends. CDR3 length: 15 residues. CDR1 is MDHEN and CDR2 is SYDVKM in the germline V gene. CDR3 bases: TGTGCCAGCAGTTTATTACAGGATGCCACCGGGGAGCTGTTTTTT. Encoded protein: CASSLLQDATGELFF. Full variable domain (missing parts from reference TRBV28 and TRBJ2-2): DVKVTQSSRYLVKRTGEKVFLECVQDMDHENMFWYRQDPGLGLRLIYFSYDVKMKEKGDIPEGYSVSREKKERFSLILESASTNQTSMYLCASSLLQDATGELFFGEGSRLTVL.

The CDR3 bases are TGTGCCAGCAGCTTTCAGGGGACAACTAATGAAAAACTGTTTTTT. This encodes CASSFQGTTNEKLFF. The V call is TRBV7-2, the J call TRBJ1-4; tentative D call: TRBD1 (6 bases). From germline, CDR1 is SGHTA and CDR2 FQGNSA. Trimming removed 3 bases from V and 0 bases from J, with 8 bases in between. This CDR3 is built from 15 residues.

V is TRBV5-5 and J is TRBJ1-1; D call uncertain. V lost 5 bases and J lost 1, with 12 bases in between. The CDR3 runs 14 residues. CDR1 SGHKS and CDR2 YYEKEE come from the germline V gene (reference sequence). The CDR3 here is CASRRPTGNTEAFF. The DNA of the CDR3 is TGTGCCAGCAGACGTCCCACTGGGAACACTGAAGCTTTCTTT.

The genes are TRBV6-1 and TRBJ2-1; D call uncertain. V dropped 6 bases and J dropped 9 bases, with 15 bases sitting between them. This CDR3 comprises 13 residues. Looked up from germline, CDR1 is MNHNS and CDR2 is SASEGT. As DNA, the CDR3 is TGTGCCAGCAGCCATACAGCCGCCGGTGAGCAGTTCTTC. Encoded protein: CASSHTAAGEQFF.

CDR3 DNA: TGTGCCAGCAGTCAGACGCCTGGGAGCTCCTACGAGCAGTACTTC. Translation: CASSQTPGSSYEQYF. The genes are TRBV27 and TRBJ2-7; D is possibly TRBD2 (5 bases). In germline, CDR1 is MNHEY, CDR2 SMNVEV (reference sequence). This CDR3 has 15 amino acids. Trimming pared 5 bases from V and 0 bases from J, leaving 14 bases between.

This sequence joins TRBV19 and TRBJ1-1, with 12 bases identical to TRBD1. J lost 0 bases, V lost 3 bases, and 5 bases had no gene match. Germline V lookup: CDR1 LNHDA, CDR2 SQIVND (reference sequence). CDR3 size: 17 residues. CDR3 protein: CASSMLGTGGMNTEAFF. The CDR3 coding sequence is TGTGCCAGTAGTATGTTGGGGACAGGGGGCATGAACACTGAAGCTTTCTTT.

This clone appeared once. This chain uses TRBV4-1 with TRBJ2-2; D is ambiguous. The CDR3 spans 13 residues. V lost 4 bases, J lost 6 bases, and 9 bases lay in between. From germline, CDR1 is MGHRA and CDR2 YSYEKL. The DNA for the CDR3 is TGCGCCAGCAGCCCCCTCAGTGCCGGGGAGCTGTTTTTT. Amino acid sequence: CASSPLSAGELFF.

CDR3: CASSFPTGSETQYF. For the CDR3, the DNA is TGTGCCAGCAGCTTTCCGACAGGCTCGGAGACCCAGTACTTC. The rearrangement joins TRBV7-9 to TRBJ2-5, with D possibly matching TRBD1 (6 bases). The V end lost 3 bases, the J end lost 5 bases, and 13 bases lay between the germline ends. CDR1 is SEHNR and CDR2 is FQNEAQ in the germline V gene (reference sequence). This CDR3 is built from 14 residues.

The V call is TRBV5-6, the J call TRBJ2-3; D remains unclear. V shed 3 bases and J shed 0 bases, with 17 bases lying between them. The CDR3 is made up of 17 amino acids. The germline V gene encodes CDR1 SGHDT and CDR2 YYEEEE. The CDR3 DNA reads as TGTGCCAGCAGCTCAGAACATGATAGCAGAAGCACAGATACGCAGTATTTT. Translation: CASSSEHDSRSTDTQYF.

The V gene is TRBV28, the J gene TRBJ1-2, with TRBD1 as a possible D gene (5 bases). The V and J ends lost 5 bases and 4 bases respectively, with 14 bases between them. The germline gives CDR1 MDHEN, CDR2 SYDVKM. The CDR3 is 14 residues long. CDR3 protein: CASSPLDSIYGYTF. DNA for the CDR3: TGTGCCAGCAGTCCACTCGACAGTATCTATGGCTACACCTTC.

The V gene is TRBV7-8, the J gene TRBJ1-4, with 7 bases aligning to TRBD1. Germline trimming cut 5 bases from V and 7 bases from J; bases unmatched to any gene: 10. Germline V gives CDR1 SGHVS, CDR2 FQNEAQ. This CDR3 has 15 amino acids. The CDR3: CASSPPTGTVEKLFF. The CDR3 DNA is TGTGCCAGCAGCCCACCTACCGGGACAGTTGAAAAACTGTTTTTT.

This clone was counted a few times. The chain links TRBV5-4 to TRBJ2-3; D possibly corresponds to TRBD2 (6 bases). Germline V CDR1 and CDR2: SGHNT, YYREEE (reference sequence). The CDR3 spans 15 residues. Trimming took off 2 bases at V and 0 bases at J, with 10 bases between the two ends. The CDR3 spells CASSFMGGSTDTQYF. The DNA for the CDR3 is TGTGCCAGCAGCTTTATGGGGGGTAGCACAGATACGCAGTATTTT.